Following are 28 T cell receptor beta chains from one sample sequenced in a study of graft-versus-host responses after intestinal transplantation. Here immunoSEQ multiplex PCR was the method, and the copy in TCRdb shows in-frame clones only, minus some. The profile shows approximately 18,000 clones, about 95% of them singletons. This material consisted of PBMCs, taken 23 days after intestinal transplant. The source is a human patient who received an intestinal transplant, so some T cells may come from the graft donor.

V is TRBV7-9 and J is TRBJ2-5; possibly TRBD2 for D (5 bases). Germline-derived CDR1 and CDR2 are SEHNR and FQNEAQ (reference sequence). This CDR3 comprises 15 residues. Trimming removed 0 bases from V and 0 bases from J, with 8 bases in between. This CDR3 reads CASSLAWGDQETQYF. CDR3 bases: TGTGCCAGCAGCTTAGCGTGGGGAGACCAAGAGACCCAGTACTTC.

J is TRBJ1-2 and V is TRBV28; 9 positions match TRBD1. The CDR3 has 15 residues. The V gene end was trimmed by 5 bases and the J gene end by 3 bases; junction bases not matched to a gene: 7. From germline, CDR1 is MDHEN and CDR2 SYDVKM. In DNA, the CDR3 is TGTGCCAGCAGTACCGGGACAGGGATGGACTATGGCTACACCTTC. It translates to CASSTGTGMDYGYTF.

The chain uses TRBV6-6 and TRBJ2-7; 7 bases fit TRBD1. The CDR3 spans 15 residues. Trimming cost V 5 bases and J 4 bases; bases outside gene matches: 11. Germline lookup yields CDR1 MNHNY and CDR2 SVGAGI (reference sequence). In DNA, the CDR3 is TGTGCCAGCAGTACCACAGGGGTCGGACCATACGAGCAGTACTTC. This codes for CASSTTGVGPYEQYF.

This clone was seen only once. The rearrangement uses TRBV5-1 and TRBJ2-5; D unresolved. The CDR3 spans 13 residues. The ends were cut back, 3 bases at V and 3 bases at J, with 9 bases in the middle. Germline-derived CDR1 and CDR2 are SGHRS and YFSETQ. The DNA for the CDR3 is TGCGCCAGCAGCTGGACGGTTGAAGAGACCCAGTACTTC. Encoded protein: CASSWTVEETQYF.

This CDR3 reads CASSYPRAGDGELFF. In nucleotides, the CDR3 is TGTGCCAGCAGTTACCCTAGAGCGGGAGACGGGGAGCTGTTTTTT. The rearrangement joins TRBV6-8 to TRBJ2-2, with 8 bases aligning to TRBD2. The CDR3 consists of 15 residues. CDR1 is MNHGY and CDR2 is SAAAGT in the germline V gene. V trimming: 2 bases; J trimming: 7 bases; junction bases outside the gene matches: 6.

This clone was found once. This same CDR3 is encoded by further DNA sequences in the sample. The CDR3 loop is CASSLAGDRGTYNEQFF. DNA for the CDR3: TGCGCCAGCAGCTTGGCCGGGGACAGGGGGACCTACAATGAGCAGTTCTTC. This rearrangement joins TRBV5-1 to TRBJ2-1, with 11 bases fitting TRBD1. Trimming at V came to 0 bases and at J to 2 bases, leaving 4 bases not matched to a gene. Germline CDR1 is SGHRS and CDR2 is YFSETQ. The CDR3 runs to 17 residues.

This chain links TRBV28 with TRBJ2-3, with 7 positions matching TRBD2. Germline loops: CDR1 MDHEN, CDR2 SYDVKM. The CDR3 spans 16 residues. V was pared by 6 bases and J by 0 bases, with 9 bases of the junction left unmatched. The CDR3, as DNA: TGTGCCAGCAGAACCGAAGCGGGATGGAGCACAGATACGCAGTATTTT. It translates to CASRTEAGWSTDTQYF.

This chain uses TRBV7-8 with TRBJ2-5; D is perhaps TRBD1 or TRBD2 (5 bases each). CDR3 length: 14 amino acids. Trimming took 6 bases from V and 1 from J, leaving 12 bases between them. Germline-derived CDR1 and CDR2 are SGHVS and FQNEAQ. The CDR3 region is CASRATEGQETQYF. In nucleotides, the CDR3 is TGTGCCAGCAGGGCGACAGAGGGCCAAGAGACCCAGTACTTC.

The chain carries TRBV5-1 and TRBJ1-1; tentative D call: TRBD1 (5 bases). V lost 3 bases to trimming and J lost 5 bases, with 17 bases between them. The CDR3 spans 15 residues. Germline V gene sequence: CDR1 SGHRS, CDR2 YFSETQ. Here the CDR3 DNA reads TGCGCCAGCAGCTCCGGGGGGGGTATCGTGACTGAAGCTTTCTTT. Its protein is CASSSGGGIVTEAFF.

The chain carries TRBV27 and TRBJ2-7, with 8 bases identical to TRBD2. Germline-derived CDR1 and CDR2 are MNHEY and SMNVEV (reference sequence). This CDR3 is 14 amino acids long. The V and J ends lost 6 bases and 3 bases, in that order; junction bases with no gene match: 7. The chain's CDR3 is CASRSGTSVYEQYF. CDR3 bases: TGTGCCAGCAGGTCCGGGACTAGTGTCTACGAGCAGTACTTC.

This rearrangement joins TRBV15 to TRBJ2-3, with 9 bases fitting TRBD1. V lost 0 bases, J lost 0 bases, and 7 bases stayed unmatched. CDR1 is LNHNV, CDR2 YYDKDF, per germline (reference sequence). This CDR3 contains 18 residues. The CDR3 nucleotides are TGTGCCACCAGCAGAGATAGGGGGACAGGGCTGAGCACAGATACGCAGTATTTT. As protein: CATSRDRGTGLSTDTQYF.

In regard to this clone: Sequence at one end of the junction differs from germline and may be a read error. J is TRBJ1-2 and V is TRBV7-8; D unclear. From germline, CDR1 is SGHVS and CDR2 FQNEAQ. The CDR3 sequence is 17 residues long. This chain's CDR3 is CAGSIFQLTRKTYGYTF. The CDR3 DNA follows: TGTGCCGGCAGCATCTTTCAGCTTACCCGAAAGACCTATGGCTACACCTTC. Full variable domain (outside the CDR3, taken from reference TRBV7-8 and TRBJ1-2): GAGVSQSPRYKVAKRGQDVALRCDPISGHVSLFWYQQALGQGPEFLTYFQNEAQLDKSGLPSDRFFAERPEGSVSTLKIQRTQQEDSAVYLCAGSIFQLTRKTYGYTFGSGTRLTVV.

Written as DNA, the CDR3 is TGTGCCAGCAGGCTTCCTGGCGGGAGTTACGAGCAGTACTTC. Amino acid sequence: CASRLPGGSYEQYF. J is TRBJ2-7 and V is TRBV28; 7 bases are shared with TRBD2. CDR1 MDHEN and CDR2 SYDVKM come from the germline V gene. This CDR3 is built from 14 residues. Trimming took 6 bases from V and 4 from J; bases not matched to a gene: 9. The full variable domain, its missing parts supplied by reference TRBV28 and TRBJ2-7, is DVKVTQSSRYLVKRTGEKVFLECVQDMDHENMFWYRQDPGLGLRLIYFSYDVKMKEKGDIPEGYSVSREKKERFSLILESASTNQTSMYLCASRLPGGSYEQYFGPGTRLTVT.

This sequence joins TRBV10-3 and TRBJ2-7, with D hard to call. This CDR3 comprises 11 residues. CDR1 and CDR2 from the germline V gene are ENHRY and SYGVKD. The V end lost 6 bases, the J end lost 4 bases, and 7 bases lay between the germline ends. CDR3 protein: CAIREGYEQYF. In DNA, the CDR3 is TGTGCCATCAGGGAAGGATACGAGCAGTACTTC.

The V call is TRBV28, the J call TRBJ2-7, with a weak D call TRBD1 (6 bases). In germline, CDR1 is MDHEN, CDR2 SYDVKM. This CDR3 contains 16 residues. V was shortened by 5 bases and J by 1 base, with 18 bases between the two germline ends. DNA for the CDR3: TGTGCCAGCAGTATCACATACAGGGACGGTTCCTACGAGCAGTACTTC. Translation gives CASSITYRDGSYEQYF.

The chain joins TRBV10-2 to TRBJ2-7; 10 bases agree with TRBD2. The germline gives CDR1 WSHSY, CDR2 SAAADI. V was pared by 6 bases and J by 3 bases, with 11 bases of the junction left unmatched. The CDR3 runs to 16 residues. In nucleotides, the CDR3 is TGCGCCAGCAGGATAGCGGGAGGCCCCTCAAACTACGAGCAGTACTTC. This sequence encodes CASRIAGGPSNYEQYF.

The chain couples TRBV27 to TRBJ2-3; 9 bases fit TRBD2. Losses at the gene ends were 6 bases for V and 6 bases for J; bases not matched to a gene: 13. The CDR3 is 16 residues long. CDR1 is MNHEY, CDR2 SMNVEV, per germline (reference sequence). CDR3 in DNA: TGTGCCAGCAGCCCCCAGACTAGCGGCATAGGGGATACGCAGTATTTT. Translating it yields CASSPQTSGIGDTQYF.

V and J are TRBV27 and TRBJ2-3, with D tentatively TRBD2 (6 bases). There are 16 residues in the CDR3. Germline CDR1 and CDR2: MNHEY and SMNVEV (reference sequence). The ends were cut back, 4 bases at V and 1 base at J, with 15 bases in the middle. The CDR3 reads CASSSPLAWGTDTQYF. The CDR3 DNA reads as TGTGCCAGCAGTTCCCCTCTAGCGTGGGGCACAGATACGCAGTATTTT.

The chain links TRBV7-2 to TRBJ2-2; D possibly corresponds to TRBD2 (6 bases). This CDR3 is 16 amino acids long. The germline V gene encodes CDR1 SGHTA and CDR2 FQGNSA. With 5 bases removed from V and 1 base from J, the gap between germline ends came to 14 bases. The chain's CDR3 is CASSPSPSENTGELFF. CDR3 DNA: TGTGCCAGCAGCCCATCTCCTAGCGAGAACACCGGGGAGCTGTTTTTT.

The V call is TRBV5-1, the J call TRBJ2-3, with D uncertain. V was clipped by 4 bases and J by 3 bases, with 18 bases between them. The CDR3 spans 16 residues. Germline V CDR1 and CDR2: SGHRS, YFSETQ. The CDR3, as DNA: TGCGCCAGCAGCATCCCCCCGGACGAGACGACAGATACGCAGTATTTT. Encoded protein: CASSIPPDETTDTQYF. The full variable domain, rest sourced from reference TRBV5-1 and TRBJ2-3, is KAGVTQTPRYLIKTRGQQVTLSCSPISGHRSVSWYQQTPGQGLQFLFEYFSETQRNKGNFPGRFSGRQFSNSRSEMNVSTLELGDSALYLCASSIPPDETTDTQYFGPGTRLTVL.

The CDR3 bases are TGCGCCAGCAGCCAAGTGACGGGGGCTACAACTAATGAAAAACTGTTTTTT. This translates into CASSQVTGATTNEKLFF. The chain combines TRBV4-1 with TRBJ1-4; weak D call: TRBD1 (6 bases). The V gene lost 1 base and the J gene lost 0 bases, with 12 bases spanning the gap. This CDR3 spans 17 amino acids. The germline gives CDR1 MGHRA, CDR2 YSYEKL.

V and J are TRBV5-1 and TRBJ2-2, with 11 bases lining up with TRBD1. CDR1 and CDR2 (germline): SGHRS, YFSETQ. CDR3 length: 17 amino acids. V trimming: 4 bases; J trimming: 8 bases; junction bases outside the gene matches: 13. CDR3 DNA: TGCGCCAGCAGCCACCAATGGACAGGGGGCGCATCTGGGGAGCTGTTTTTT. Encoded protein: CASSHQWTGGASGELFF.

This rearrangement joins TRBV7-7 to TRBJ1-5, with D unresolved. V gave up 2 bases and J gave up 5 bases, with 10 bases separating them. Germline CDR1 SSHAT, CDR2 FNYEAQ (reference sequence). The CDR3 spans 14 residues. The CDR3 sequence: CASSLSGFHQPQHF. The CDR3 DNA reads TGTGCCAGCAGCTTATCGGGTTTTCATCAGCCCCAGCATTTT.

This rearrangement joins TRBV7-7 to TRBJ2-5; D is unresolved. The germline V gene has CDR1 SSHAT and CDR2 FNYEAQ (reference sequence). V was shortened by 4 bases and J by 4 bases, with 4 bases between the two germline ends. The CDR3 consists of 11 residues. The CDR3 region is CASSYRETQYF. In nucleotides, the CDR3 is TGTGCCAGCAGCTACAGAGAGACCCAGTACTTC.

The chain carries TRBV9 and TRBJ2-1; 14 bases line up with TRBD2. Germline V gene sequence: CDR1 SGDLS, CDR2 YYNGEE. The length of the CDR3 is 20 residues. The junction had 14 bases not matched to a gene; V was cut back by 2 bases and J by 4 bases. CDR3 DNA: TGTGCCAGCAGCGTTCCAACCGGGACTAGCGGGAGAGGGGGGTACAATGAGCAGTTCTTC. Protein sequence: CASSVPTGTSGRGGYNEQFF.

Concerning this clone itself: The sample carries other DNA sequences with the same CDR3. The J gene is TRBJ2-4, the V gene TRBV4-2; TRBD2 matches 14 bases. V shed 4 bases and J 8 bases; nucleotides not matched to a gene: 10. The CDR3 extends over 17 amino acids. Germline CDR1 LGHNA, CDR2 YNFKEQ. CDR3 coding DNA: TGTGCCAGCAGCCGTCGGACTAGCGGGAGGAGTGGGGACATTCAGTACTTC. Translation gives CASSRRTSGRSGDIQYF.

DNA for the CDR3: TGCGCCAGCAGCCCTGTGCCTAGCGGGAGGGCGCTTGTGAGGCGAGCTAACTATGGCTACACCTTC. This sequence encodes CASSPVPSGRALVRRANYGYTF. The chain links TRBV5-1 to TRBJ1-2, with D uncertain. V was cut by 4 bases and J by 0 bases, with 34 bases left in between. Looked up from germline, CDR1 is SGHRS and CDR2 is YFSETQ. The CDR3 is 22 residues long.

The rearrangement joins TRBV5-3 to TRBJ1-1; D unresolved. TRBV5-3 qualifies as an ORF whose function is uncertain. The CDR3 is 14 residues long. Trimming left V 1 base short and J 2 bases short, with 9 bases between. CDR3 sequence reads: CARSLSRANTEAFF. The CDR3 nucleotides read TGTGCCAGAAGCTTGTCCAGAGCAAACACTGAAGCTTTCTTT.